This T cell receptor beta chain was profiled in a study of beta chain features in type 1 diabetes. Overall study results and limits: Across all four CD4+ subsets, people with type 1 diabetes showed modestly shorter TCRB CDR3s.

CDR1 is SGHRS and CDR2 is YFSETQ in the germline V gene. The CDR3 totals 14 residues. V was clipped by 3 bases and J by 3 bases; unmatched bases: 5. Of the isolated RNA, all was reverse transcribed, and so the sequenced material was expressed TCRB transcripts. Mean read depth for naive, central memory and regulatory T cell samples was around 3.5 million reads. TCRdb's copy holds only in-frame clones and misses some; the assay was immunoSEQ multiplex PCR. The sample consists of 330,000 or so clones, roughly 12% of them appearing once. This clone was detected a few times. No antigen is known for it. Source material: naive CD4+ T cells from blood. The chain carries TRBV5-1 and TRBJ2-7; 8 bases match TRBD2. The receptor comes from a woman aged 18-29 years with type 1 diabetes. The CDR3 DNA reads TGCGCCAGCAGCTCAACTAGCGGTAACTACGAGCAGTACTTC. This gives the protein CASSSTSGNYEQYF.